One sample yielded the 18 T cell receptor beta chains listed below, sequenced in a study of blood T cell repertoires in COVID-19. Measured with immunoSEQ multiplex PCR; TCRdb has only the in-frame clones, and not every one. The sample consists of about 140,000 clones, more than 70% of them appearing once. Sequencing was carried out using peripheral blood. These receptor sequences come from a woman aged 60-75 years with acute or convalescent COVID-19.

The rearrangement links TRBV4-2 to TRBJ1-6, with D perhaps TRBD1 (6 bases). CDR3 length equals 16 residues. V was clipped by 0 bases and J by 3 bases, with 9 bases between them. CDR1 LGHNA and CDR2 YNFKEQ come from the germline V gene. Here the CDR3 DNA reads TGTGCCAGCAGCCAAGAATCAGGGGACTATAATTCACCCCTCCACTTT. Protein sequence: CASSQESGDYNSPLHF.

The chain links TRBV4-3 to TRBJ1-6; 8 bases are a match to TRBD1. With V trimmed by 2 bases and J by 1 base, 10 bases remained unmatched. This CDR3 contains 19 residues. In germline, CDR1 is LGHNA, CDR2 YSLEER. CDR3 sequence reads: CASSQTRDRHSSYNSPLHF. CDR3 nucleotides: TGCGCCAGCAGCCAAACACGGGACAGGCATTCTTCCTATAATTCACCCCTCCACTTT.

The chain employs TRBV10-3 and TRBJ2-2, with a possible D match to TRBD1 (6 bases). Germline CDR1 and CDR2: ENHRY and SYGVKD. The CDR3 length is 16 residues. Deletions cut 3 bases from V and 0 bases from J, with 11 bases between. The CDR3 region is CAISDSGTTNTGELFF. The CDR3 DNA is TGTGCCATCAGTGATTCGGGGACAACGAACACCGGGGAGCTGTTTTTT.

The chain combines TRBV3-1 (or the pseudogene TRBV3-2) with TRBJ2-5; 7 positions agree with TRBD2. This CDR3 is 15 amino acids long. After removal of 4 bases from V and 6 bases from J, the junction contained 11 bases not matched to a gene. Germline V gene sequence: CDR1 LGHDT, CDR2 YNNKEL (reference sequence). This CDR3 reads CASSPWEGLAKTQYF. Written as DNA, the CDR3 is TGTGCCAGCAGCCCATGGGAGGGGCTAGCGAAGACCCAGTACTTC.

J is TRBJ2-5 and V is TRBV24-1; 8 bases align to TRBD2. The J segment lost 5 bases and the V segment lost 3 bases, leaving 7 bases of the junction unmatched. CDR1 and CDR2 (germline): KGHDR, SFDVKD. This CDR3 is 15 amino acids long. The CDR3 sequence is CATSDPGGAGETQYF. The CDR3 DNA follows: TGTGCCACCAGTGATCCCGGGGGGGCCGGCGAGACCCAGTACTTC.

The V call is TRBV18, the J call TRBJ2-7; 7 bases are shared with TRBD1. CDR3 length: 13 residues. Germline V gene sequence: CDR1 KGHSH, CDR2 LQKENI. Losses at the gene ends were 4 bases for V and 2 bases for J; bases not matched to a gene: 2. CDR3 region: CASSQGQTYEQYF. CDR3 DNA: TGTGCCAGCTCACAGGGACAGACCTACGAGCAGTACTTC.

The CDR3 bases are TGTGCCAGTAGTGAGGGACAGGGGGTCGAGCAGTACTTC. Amino acid sequence: CASSEGQGVEQYF. This chain connects TRBV19 to TRBJ2-7; 11 positions match TRBD1. The germline CDR1 and CDR2 sequences are LNHDA and SQIVND (reference sequence). V was pared by 5 bases and J by 6 bases, with 3 bases of the junction left unmatched. The CDR3 contains 13 residues.

This clone has just a few counts. V is TRBV6-5 and J is TRBJ1-5; D possibly corresponds to TRBD1 (5 bases). CDR3 size: 15 residues. Germline V gene sequence: CDR1 MNHEY, CDR2 SVGAGI. The V gene lost 6 bases and the J gene lost 2 bases, with 14 bases spanning the gap. CDR3 region: CASSAGPVGNQPQHF. The DNA of the CDR3 is TGTGCCAGCAGCGCGGGGCCGGTCGGCAATCAGCCCCAGCATTTT.

The chain recombines TRBV19 with TRBJ1-5, with D perhaps TRBD1 (6 bases). V lost 3 bases and J 2 bases, leaving 14 bases between the germline ends. The germline V gene has CDR1 LNHDA and CDR2 SQIVND (reference sequence). The CDR3 totals 16 residues. CDR3 protein: CASSIGGARGNQPQHF. The CDR3 DNA follows: TGTGCCAGTAGTATTGGGGGGGCGCGGGGCAATCAGCCCCAGCATTTT.

This clone is categorized as medium-sized. J is TRBJ1-2 and V is TRBV2; 8 positions agree with TRBD1. Germline V gene data show CDR1 as SNHLY and CDR2 as FYNNEI. CDR3 length equals 14 residues. J gave up 4 bases and V 8 bases, and 9 bases lay outside the gene matches. The CDR3: CASVQGALGYGYTF. Here the CDR3 DNA reads TGTGCCAGCGTGCAGGGGGCTTTGGGCTATGGCTACACCTTC.

The chain is built from TRBV29-1 and TRBJ2-7; 7 positions match TRBD1. This CDR3 comprises 12 residues. The junction had 5 bases not matched to a gene; V was cut back by 0 bases and J by 9 bases. The V gene's germline CDR1 is SQVTM and CDR2 ANQGSEA. DNA of the CDR3: TGCAGCGTTGAAGAGGGACAGACGGGGCAGTACTTC. This gives the protein CSVEEGQTGQYF.

The rearrangement uses TRBV9 and TRBJ2-7, with D hard to call. This CDR3 comprises 14 residues. CDR1 and CDR2 (germline): SGDLS, YYNGEE. V dropped 6 bases and J dropped 0 bases, with 13 bases sitting between them. CDR3 sequence (DNA): TGTGCCAGCACCCCCTCAGGAAACTCCTACGAGCAGTACTTC. Translation: CASTPSGNSYEQYF.

The chain carries TRBV7-2 and TRBJ1-5; D may be TRBD1 (5 bases). This CDR3 comprises 14 residues. V was pared by 6 bases and J by 7 bases, with 16 bases between. In germline, CDR1 is SGHTA, CDR2 FQGNSA. The CDR3 protein is CASSLRGAGQPQHF. CDR3 nucleotides: TGTGCCAGCAGTTTGAGGGGTGCGGGGCAGCCCCAGCATTTT.

The chain joins TRBV27 to TRBJ1-3; D unclear. CDR1 is MNHEY and CDR2 is SMNVEV in the germline V gene (reference sequence). This CDR3 is 14 amino acids long. V lost 2 bases to trimming and J lost 3 bases, with 8 bases between them. The CDR3 loop reads CASSLNGLGNTIYF. The CDR3, as DNA: TGTGCCAGCAGTTTAAACGGACTTGGAAACACCATATATTTT.

The rearrangement uses TRBV5-6 and TRBJ2-5, with D possibly matching TRBD1 (6 bases). This CDR3 is 14 amino acids long. The germline CDR1 and CDR2 sequences are SGHDT and YYEEEE. V lost 4 bases and J lost 5, with 15 bases in between. The CDR3 spells CASSPYRVGETQYF. CDR3 bases: TGTGCCAGCAGCCCCTACAGGGTAGGGGAGACCCAGTACTTC.

The rearrangement joins TRBV19 to TRBJ1-2; TRBD1 matches at 10 bases. Germline-derived CDR1 and CDR2 are LNHDA and SQIVND (reference sequence). This CDR3 is 13 amino acids long. The ends lost 5 bases at V and 7 bases at J; junction bases unmatched: 4. The CDR3 here is CASSLDRGPGYTF. The CDR3 region has the DNA TGTGCCAGTAGTCTCGACAGGGGGCCTGGCTACACCTTC.

The rearrangement joins TRBV28 to TRBJ1-2; D perhaps matches TRBD1 (6 bases). Germline loops: CDR1 MDHEN, CDR2 SYDVKM. CDR3 length equals 15 residues. V gave up 2 bases and J gave up 5 bases, with 15 bases separating them. The CDR3 here is CASSLPDRPSYGYTF. In nucleotides, the CDR3 is TGTGCCAGCAGTTTACCCGACAGGCCGTCTTATGGCTACACCTTC.

A few counts support this clone. The CDR3 DNA reads as TGCGCCAGCAGCTCAGGGTTTGGCCCGGTCGAGCAGTACTTC. This translates into CASSSGFGPVEQYF. This chain joins TRBV5-1 and TRBJ2-7, with TRBD1 as a possible D gene (5 bases). The V gene lost 3 bases and the J gene lost 6 bases, with 16 bases spanning the gap. The CDR3 runs 14 residues. The germline gives CDR1 SGHRS, CDR2 YFSETQ.